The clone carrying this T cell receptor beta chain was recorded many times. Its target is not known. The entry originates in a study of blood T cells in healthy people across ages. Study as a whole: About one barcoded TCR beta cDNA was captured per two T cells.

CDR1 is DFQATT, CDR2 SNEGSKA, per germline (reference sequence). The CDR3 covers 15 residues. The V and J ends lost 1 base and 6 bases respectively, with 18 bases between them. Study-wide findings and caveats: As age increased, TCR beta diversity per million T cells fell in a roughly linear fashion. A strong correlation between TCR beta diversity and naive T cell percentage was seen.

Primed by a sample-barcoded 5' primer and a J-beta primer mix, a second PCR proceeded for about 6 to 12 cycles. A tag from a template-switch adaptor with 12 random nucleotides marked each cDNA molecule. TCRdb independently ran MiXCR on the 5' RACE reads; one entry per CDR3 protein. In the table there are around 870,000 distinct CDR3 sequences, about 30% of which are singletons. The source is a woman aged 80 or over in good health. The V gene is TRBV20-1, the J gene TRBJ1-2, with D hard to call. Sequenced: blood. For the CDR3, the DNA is TGCAGTGCTAGAGCCCTGGCCGAGGATCCTAATGGCTACACCTTC. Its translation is CSARALAEDPNGYTF.